Below are 7 T cell receptor beta chains sequenced from a single sample in a study of cytomegalovirus exposure and HLA in healthy donors. TCRdb's copy holds only in-frame clones and misses some; the assay was immunoSEQ multiplex PCR. The sample lists tens of thousands of clones; approximately 90% were seen once. The sequencing input was PBMCs. These receptors all come from a man younger than 45 in good health and CMV-seronegative.

V gene TRBV19 combines with J gene TRBJ2-1, with D tentatively TRBD1 (5 bases). Trimming removed 10 bases at V and 2 bases at J, with 15 bases between. Germline CDR1 reads LNHDA; CDR2 reads SQIVND (reference sequence). The CDR3 has 14 amino acids. Here the CDR3 DNA reads TGTGCCACTGGTCAGGGTCAGCCCTACAATGAGCAGTTCTTC. Translation: CATGQGQPYNEQFF. Based on the CDR3 plus reference TRBV19 and TRBJ2-1, the full variable domain is DGGITQSPKYLFRKEGQNVTLSCEQNLNHDAMYWYRQDPGQGLRLIYYSQIVNDFQKGDIAEGYSVSREKKESFPLTVTSAQKNPTAFYLCATGQGQPYNEQFFGPGTRLTVL.

The rearrangement links TRBV27 to TRBJ2-7, with D possibly being TRBD2 (6 bases). The CDR3 consists of 14 residues. The V gene lost 5 bases and the J gene lost 2 bases, with 13 bases spanning the gap. Germline CDR1 is MNHEY and CDR2 is SMNVEV (reference sequence). The CDR3 DNA reads as TGTGCCAGCAGTCCCGGGACTCGCGCCTACGAGCAGTACTTC. Translating gives CASSPGTRAYEQYF.

The chain links TRBV30 to TRBJ1-2; a weak D match, TRBD1 (5 bases). CDR1 GTSNPN and CDR2 SVGIG come from the germline V gene (reference sequence). V lost 0 bases to trimming and J lost 5 bases, with 7 bases between them. CDR3 length: 12 amino acids. Here the CDR3 reads CAWSVRGYGYTF. The CDR3 coding sequence is TGTGCCTGGAGTGTACGGGGGTATGGCTACACCTTC.

CDR3 amino acids: CASSIRGQGTNTGELFF. The CDR3 bases are TGTGCCAGTAGTATCCGCGGACAGGGGACCAACACCGGGGAGCTGTTTTTT. The genes are TRBV19 and TRBJ2-2; 9 nucleotides align to TRBD1. The germline V gene has CDR1 LNHDA and CDR2 SQIVND (reference sequence). Trimming at V came to 3 bases and at J to 2 bases, leaving 7 bases not matched to a gene. CDR3 length equals 17 residues.

The gene calls are TRBV5-6 and TRBJ2-1; 10 nucleotides align to TRBD1. J was trimmed by 7 bases and V by 4 bases; bases with no gene match: 8. The germline gives CDR1 SGHDT, CDR2 YYEEEE. CDR3 length: 15 amino acids. In DNA, the CDR3 is TGTGCCAGCAGCAGCTGGACAGGGGGAAGGAATGAGCAGTTCTTC. This sequence encodes CASSSWTGGRNEQFF.

The rearrangement links TRBV2 to TRBJ2-1, with 10 bases matching TRBD2. This CDR3 is 15 amino acids long. Germline V lookup: CDR1 SNHLY, CDR2 FYNNEI. With 8 bases clipped from V and 6 bases from J, the junction kept 10 bases outside the gene matches. The CDR3 loop is CASEPLSGRFNEQFF. In DNA form, the CDR3 reads TGTGCCAGCGAACCCCTTAGCGGGAGGTTCAATGAGCAGTTCTTC.

The chain carries TRBV6-5 and TRBJ2-2; D call uncertain. The V and J ends lost 3 bases and 7 bases respectively, with 3 bases between them. From germline, CDR1 is MNHEY and CDR2 SVGAGI. The CDR3 consists of 11 residues. The CDR3: CASSYIGELFF. CDR3 in DNA: TGTGCCAGCAGTTATATCGGGGAGCTGTTTTTT.